Listed below are T cell receptor beta chains from one sample, sequenced in a study of CD8 T cells in Susac syndrome. TCRdb re-derived calls from the immunoSEQ multiplex PCR reads in MiXCR, one entry per CDR3 protein. The data contain about 120,000 distinct CDR3 sequences, roughly 91% of them singletons. The material sequenced was CD4+ T cells from PBMCs. The origin of the receptors is a human donor in good health. The CDR3 runs from the conserved cysteine through the conserved F or W. The order of the fields is J gene, D gene, clone size, V gene, CDR3 length, CDR3 DNA, CDR3 protein. A D gene is named only where the DNA matches it firmly. Clone sizes are given selectively: once, few, many, or a class where the clone is expanded.

J gene: TRBJ1-5
D gene: .
clone size: .
V gene: TRBV5-1
CDR3 length: 15
CDR3 DNA: TGCGCCAGCAGCTTGGCCGCAGGTCCAAATCAGCCCCAGCATTTT
CDR3 protein: CASSLAAGPNQPQHF

J gene: TRBJ1-2
D gene: TRBD1
clone size: .
V gene: TRBV27
CDR3 length: 15
CDR3 DNA: TGTGCCAGCAGTTTAGCCTCGACAGGGGGATATGGCTACACCTTC
CDR3 protein: CASSLASTGGYGYTF

J gene: TRBJ2-7
D gene: TRBD1
clone size: .
V gene: TRBV20-1
CDR3 length: 16
CDR3 DNA: TGCAGTGCTAAAGCCACCGGGACAGGGACCTCCTACGAGCAGTACTTC
CDR3 protein: CSAKATGTGTSYEQYF

J gene: TRBJ1-2
D gene: .
clone size: .
V gene: TRBV4-2
CDR3 length: 14
CDR3 DNA: TGTGCCAGCAGCCAAGATGGTCGGACAGATGGCTACACCTTC
CDR3 protein: CASSQDGRTDGYTF

J gene: TRBJ2-7
D gene: .
clone size: .
V gene: TRBV7-2
CDR3 length: 15
CDR3 DNA: TGTGCCAGCAGCCGCCAAGGACTGCTCACCTACGAGCAGTACTTC
CDR3 protein: CASSRQGLLTYEQYF

J gene: TRBJ1-5
D gene: TRBD1
clone size: .
V gene: TRBV2
CDR3 length: 14
CDR3 DNA: TGTGCCAGCAGCCGATACAGGGGCCATCAGCCCCAGCATTTT
CDR3 protein: CASSRYRGHQPQHF

J gene: TRBJ1-2
D gene: .
clone size: .
V gene: TRBV14
CDR3 length: 14
CDR3 DNA: TGTGCCAGCAGCCACGCAGGGCCTAACTATGGCTACACCTTC
CDR3 protein: CASSHAGPNYGYTF

J gene: TRBJ2-1
D gene: TRBD2
clone size: once
V gene: TRBV6-5
CDR3 length: 15
CDR3 DNA: TGTGCCAGCAGTACACTAGCGGGCTCCTACAATGAGCAGTTCTTC
CDR3 protein: CASSTLAGSYNEQFF

J gene: TRBJ2-3
D gene: TRBD1
clone size: .
V gene: TRBV5-1
CDR3 length: 17
CDR3 DNA: TGCGCCAGCAGCCGTCCCGGGACAGGGGATAGCACAGATACGCAGTATTTT
CDR3 protein: CASSRPGTGDSTDTQYF

J gene: TRBJ2-7
D gene: TRBD2
clone size: few
V gene: TRBV19
CDR3 length: 14
CDR3 DNA: TGTGCCAGCGCCGCAGCGGGACCGACCTACGAGCAGTACTTC
CDR3 protein: CASAAAGPTYEQYF

J gene: TRBJ2-7
D gene: .
clone size: .
V gene: TRBV7-3
CDR3 length: 13
CDR3 DNA: TGTGCCAGCAGCTCGGCCCGGGGGAACGAGCAGTACTTC
CDR3 protein: CASSSARGNEQYF

J gene: TRBJ2-5
D gene: TRBD2
clone size: .
V gene: TRBV5-6
CDR3 length: 16
CDR3 DNA: TGTGCCAGCAGCCTACTCCGGGACTACCGACAAGAGACCCAGTACTTC
CDR3 protein: CASSLLRDYRQETQYF

J gene: TRBJ2-7
D gene: TRBD2
clone size: .
V gene: TRBV19
CDR3 length: 15
CDR3 DNA: TGTGCCAGTAGTTCGTCTAGCGGGGGTGCGCGCGAGCAGTACTTC
CDR3 protein: CASSSSSGGAREQYF

J gene: TRBJ2-1
D gene: .
clone size: .
V gene: TRBV4-1
CDR3 length: 17
CDR3 DNA: TGCGCCAGCAGCCAAGATCCTACTGCCACTCCATACAATGAGCAGTTCTTC
CDR3 protein: CASSQDPTATPYNEQFF

J gene: TRBJ2-1
D gene: .
clone size: .
V gene: TRBV18
CDR3 length: 13
CDR3 DNA: TGTGCCAGCTCAGCAGGGGGGTCGGCTGAGCAGTTCTTC
CDR3 protein: CASSAGGSAEQFF

J gene: TRBJ2-3
D gene: .
clone size: .
V gene: TRBV5-1
CDR3 length: 15
CDR3 DNA: TGCGCCAGCAGCTTGGACGGACCAAGCACAGATACGCAGTATTTT
CDR3 protein: CASSLDGPSTDTQYF

J gene: TRBJ2-1
D gene: TRBD2
clone size: .
V gene: TRBV10-3
CDR3 length: 15
CDR3 DNA: TGTGCCATCAGGGACCTAGCGGGAGGGAGCAATGAGCAGTTCTTC
CDR3 protein: CAIRDLAGGSNEQFF

J gene: TRBJ2-3
D gene: .
clone size: .
V gene: TRBV29-1
CDR3 length: 12
CDR3 DNA: TGCAGCGTTGAAGGGGATACAGATACGCAGTATTTT
CDR3 protein: CSVEGDTDTQYF

J gene: TRBJ1-1
D gene: .
clone size: .
V gene: TRBV7-8
CDR3 length: 13
CDR3 DNA: TGTGCCAGCTGCCCGGGGGGTGATACTGAAGCTTTCTTT
CDR3 protein: CASCPGGDTEAFF

J gene: TRBJ2-3
D gene: TRBD2
clone size: .
V gene: TRBV20-1
CDR3 length: 14
CDR3 DNA: TGCAGTGCTAGTCTAGCGGCATTCACAGATACGCAGTATTTT
CDR3 protein: CSASLAAFTDTQYF

J gene: TRBJ2-5
D gene: TRBD2
clone size: .
V gene: TRBV7-8
CDR3 length: 16
CDR3 DNA: TGTGCCAGCAGCTCCCTGGAACTAGCGGGAGTAGAGACCCAGTACTTC
CDR3 protein: CASSSLELAGVETQYF

J gene: TRBJ1-1
D gene: .
clone size: .
V gene: TRBV5-6
CDR3 length: 17
CDR3 DNA: TGTGCCAGCAGCGGGCAGGGACGGACTACCCCGAACACTGAAGCTTTCTTT
CDR3 protein: CASSGQGRTTPNTEAFF

J gene: TRBJ2-1
D gene: .
clone size: .
V gene: TRBV6-4
CDR3 length: 15
CDR3 DNA: TGTGCCAGCAGTGACAGGGGGGTCGGATGGGATGAGCAGTTCTTC
CDR3 protein: CASSDRGVGWDEQFF

J gene: TRBJ2-3
D gene: .
clone size: .
V gene: TRBV20-1
CDR3 length: 14
CDR3 DNA: TGCAGTGCCTCTGGGCAGGCGGGCACAGATACGCAGTATTTT
CDR3 protein: CSASGQAGTDTQYF